These T cell receptor beta chains were read from a single sample in a study of cytomegalovirus exposure and HLA in healthy donors. Method: immunoSEQ multiplex PCR; TCRdb's copy keeps in-frame clones and lacks some. Of 120,000 or so clones listed, about 75% are singletons. The material sequenced was PBMCs. The receptors shown here come from a man in his sixties in good health and CMV-seropositive. Each CDR3 is given with its conserved first and last residue. Each record gives: J gene, V gene, clone size, D gene, CDR3 protein, CDR3 DNA. The D gene is left open where the match is weak. Size tells how often a clone was seen (once, few, many) or the class of an expanded clone, and some rows leave it out.

j_call: TRBJ1-1; v_call: TRBV7-9; clone_size: .; d_call: .; cdr3_aa: CASSPDSVEAFF; cdr3_nt: TGTGCCAGCAGCCCGGACAGCGTAGAAGCTTTCTTT
j_call: TRBJ2-7; v_call: TRBV5-1; clone_size: .; d_call: TRBD1; cdr3_aa: CASSEAGTGSYEQYF; cdr3_nt: TGCGCCAGCAGCGAGGCCGGGACAGGGTCCTACGAGCAGTACTTC
j_call: TRBJ2-3; v_call: TRBV29-1; clone_size: .; d_call: TRBD1; cdr3_aa: CSVERDRGTDTQYF; cdr3_nt: TGCAGCGTTGAAAGGGACAGAGGCACAGATACGCAGTATTTT
j_call: TRBJ2-7; v_call: TRBV27; clone_size: medium-sized; d_call: .; cdr3_aa: CASSFRDSGYEQYF; cdr3_nt: TGTGCCAGCAGTTTCCGGGACTCCGGCTACGAGCAGTACTTC
j_call: TRBJ2-1; v_call: TRBV18; clone_size: .; d_call: TRBD2; cdr3_aa: CASSPTSGGGDEQFF; cdr3_nt: TGTGCCAGCTCGCCGACTAGCGGGGGGGGCGATGAGCAGTTCTTC
j_call: TRBJ2-6; v_call: TRBV5-1; clone_size: .; d_call: TRBD1; cdr3_aa: CASSLYRQGISGANVLTF; cdr3_nt: TGCGCCAGCAGCTTATATCGACAGGGTATCTCTGGGGCCAACGTCCTGACTTTC
j_call: TRBJ1-2; v_call: TRBV10-3; clone_size: .; d_call: .; cdr3_aa: CAISLDSNYGYTF; cdr3_nt: TGTGCCATCAGCCTGGACAGTAACTATGGCTACACCTTC
j_call: TRBJ1-6; v_call: TRBV5-5; clone_size: .; d_call: TRBD1; cdr3_aa: CASLGTGKNSPLHF; cdr3_nt: TGTGCCAGTCTTGGGACAGGGAAGAATTCACCCCTCCACTTT
j_call: TRBJ2-7; v_call: TRBV20-1; clone_size: few; d_call: TRBD2; cdr3_aa: CSAPTSGEQYF; cdr3_nt: TGCAGTGCTCCAACTAGCGGCGAGCAGTACTTC
j_call: TRBJ2-7; v_call: TRBV27; clone_size: .; d_call: .; cdr3_aa: CASSFRDTYGSYEQYF; cdr3_nt: TGTGCCAGCAGTTTTAGGGACACGTATGGCTCCTACGAGCAGTACTTC
j_call: TRBJ1-1; v_call: TRBV7-2; clone_size: .; d_call: .; cdr3_aa: CASSLHPGGAANTEAFF; cdr3_nt: TGTGCCAGCAGCTTACACCCGGGGGGAGCGGCGAACACTGAAGCTTTCTTT
j_call: TRBJ1-2; v_call: TRBV6-5; clone_size: .; d_call: .; cdr3_aa: CASSYSTGLGYGYTF; cdr3_nt: TGTGCCAGCAGTTACTCGACAGGCCTTGGCTATGGCTACACCTTC
j_call: TRBJ1-6; v_call: TRBV6-6; clone_size: .; d_call: .; cdr3_aa: CASRSGGQNSPLHF; cdr3_nt: TGTGCCAGCAGATCCGGCGGGCAGAATTCACCCCTCCACTTT
j_call: TRBJ1-2; v_call: TRBV2; clone_size: .; d_call: .; cdr3_aa: CASSEQGSLGYTF; cdr3_nt: TGTGCCAGCAGTGAACAGGGTTCATTGGGCTACACCTTC
j_call: TRBJ2-2; v_call: TRBV7-2; clone_size: once; d_call: .; cdr3_aa: CASSSGLTNTGELFF; cdr3_nt: TGTGCCAGCAGCTCGGGACTTACGAACACCGGGGAGCTGTTTTTT
j_call: TRBJ2-3; v_call: TRBV30; clone_size: few; d_call: TRBD2; cdr3_aa: CAWSPTSGRGRDTQYF; cdr3_nt: TGTGCCTGGAGTCCCACTAGCGGGAGGGGGCGGGATACGCAGTATTTT
j_call: TRBJ2-3; v_call: TRBV5-4; clone_size: .; d_call: TRBD2; cdr3_aa: CASSLALADSTDTQYF; cdr3_nt: TGTGCCAGCAGCTTGGCTCTAGCGGACAGCACAGATACGCAGTATTTT
j_call: TRBJ1-6; v_call: TRBV2; clone_size: few; d_call: TRBD1; cdr3_aa: CASSAATGGVNSPLHF; cdr3_nt: TGTGCCAGCAGTGCCGCGACAGGGGGCGTGAATTCACCCCTCCACTTT
j_call: TRBJ1-1; v_call: TRBV7-9; clone_size: .; d_call: TRBD1; cdr3_aa: CASSSQQGGTEAFF; cdr3_nt: TGTGCCAGCAGCTCACAACAGGGGGGGACTGAAGCTTTCTTT
j_call: TRBJ1-5; v_call: TRBV5-1; clone_size: .; d_call: .; cdr3_aa: CASSFQGRQPQHF; cdr3_nt: TGCGCCAGCAGCTTTCAGGGTCGACAGCCCCAGCATTTT
j_call: TRBJ1-2; v_call: TRBV18; clone_size: .; d_call: TRBD1; cdr3_aa: CASSPIGTGDYGYTF; cdr3_nt: TGTGCCAGCTCACCAATAGGGACAGGGGATTACGGCTACACCTTC
j_call: TRBJ2-7; v_call: TRBV4-1; clone_size: .; d_call: TRBD2; cdr3_aa: CASSQDQLAGAYEQYF; cdr3_nt: TGCGCCAGCAGCCAAGATCAACTAGCGGGGGCCTACGAGCAGTACTTC
j_call: TRBJ1-6; v_call: TRBV27; clone_size: .; d_call: .; cdr3_aa: CASSSGGYSPLHF; cdr3_nt: TGTGCCAGCAGTTCGGGGGGCTATTCACCCCTCCACTTT
j_call: TRBJ1-1; v_call: TRBV2; clone_size: .; d_call: .; cdr3_aa: CASSLAVGLMNTEAFF; cdr3_nt: TGTGCCAGCAGTCTAGCGGTCGGACTTATGAACACTGAAGCTTTCTTT
j_call: TRBJ1-1; v_call: TRBV11-2; clone_size: .; d_call: .; cdr3_aa: CASSYVSGRTEAFF; cdr3_nt: TGTGCCAGCAGCTATGTGAGCGGGAGGACTGAAGCTTTCTTT
j_call: TRBJ2-2; v_call: TRBV2; clone_size: .; d_call: TRBD1; cdr3_aa: CASSEGQGDTGELFF; cdr3_nt: TGTGCCAGCAGTGAAGGCCAGGGGGACACCGGGGAGCTGTTTTTT
j_call: TRBJ1-2; v_call: TRBV5-1; clone_size: .; d_call: .; cdr3_aa: CASSLDGNGYTF; cdr3_nt: TGCGCCAGCAGCTTGGACGGTAATGGCTACACCTTC
j_call: TRBJ2-2; v_call: TRBV28; clone_size: .; d_call: .; cdr3_aa: CASTAELANTGELFF; cdr3_nt: TGTGCCAGCACCGCCGAACTAGCGAACACCGGGGAGCTGTTTTTT